This TCR beta chain originates from a study of cytomegalovirus exposure and HLA in healthy donors. This CDR3 region has 14 residues. Germline CDR1 and CDR2: MNHNS and SASEGT. J gave up 11 bases and V 5 bases, and 7 bases lay outside the gene matches. Primers: 60 Vbeta forward and 13 Jbeta reverse. The repertoire was sequenced with immunoSEQ multiplex PCR; TCRdb's copy has only in-frame clones and lacks some. The table shows under 200,000 clones, with about 59% occurring only once. Regarding the study as a whole: Later on, a genetic analysis was performed. It linked a missense variant in DCLRE1C with V- and J-gene trimming of TCR beta. In a later analysis, TCR association rates varied by HLA locus: DRB1 most, HLA-C fewest. Reportedly, fewer N-insertions than the roughly 700-donor mean appeared in an Asian-associated ancestry cluster in a later analysis. In vitro assays verified that three CMV-associated chains recognized CMV antigens specifically.

In its sample, this clone was seen once. Its cognate antigen is unknown. The sequence was obtained from a man aged 35-49 years in good health and CMV-seronegative. Sequenced: PBMCs. This chain links TRBV6-1 with TRBJ2-1; the match to TRBD1 covers 12 bases. CDR3 in DNA: TGTGCCAGCAGTTCCGGGACAGGGGGCTATCAGCAGTTCTTC. It is translated as CASSSGTGGYQQFF.